This passage covers 28 T cell receptor beta chains from one sample sequenced in a study of blood T cell repertoires in COVID-19 (dated by TCRdb to 2018 to 2020). The receptor library was made with the immunoSEQ multiplex PCR assay. As stored in TCRdb, this immuneACCESS dataset retains in-frame rearrangements with V and J assigned. A fraction of the clones does not appear; measured against another copy, unresolved V genes explain less than half of the discrepancy, and the remainder lacks a known reason. The sample table lists about 190,000 clones, 82% of them with a count of one. Together, the top ten hold roughly 7.1% of the sample. Sequencing was performed on peripheral blood. Receptors were obtained from a woman aged 55 to 70 with COVID-19, enrolled during active disease.

The chain carries TRBV12-3 or TRBV12-4 and TRBJ1-1; 8 bases are a match to TRBD1. With V trimmed by 6 bases and J by 5 bases, 5 bases remained unmatched. The CDR3 contains 13 residues. The CDR3 loop is CASRIGQGTEAFF. DNA of the CDR3: TGTGCCAGCAGAATTGGACAGGGAACTGAAGCTTTCTTT.

V gene TRBV2 combines with J gene TRBJ1-5, with D uncertain. V was shortened by 7 bases and J by 0 bases, with 7 bases between the two germline ends. The CDR3 contains 13 residues. CDR1 and CDR2 from the germline V gene are SNHLY and FYNNEI. In DNA, the CDR3 is TGTGCCAGCAATGACGGTAGCAATCAGCCCCAGCATTTT. It codes for CASNDGSNQPQHF.

V usage is TRBV3-1 (or the pseudogene TRBV3-2) and J usage is TRBJ2-3; no firm D call. CDR1 and CDR2 from the germline V gene are LGHDT and YNNKEL (reference sequence). Between the trimmed V and J ends, which lost 0 bases and 6 bases, there was a span of 13 bases. The CDR3 length is 15 residues. CDR3 sequence: CASSQERSRPDTQYF. CDR3 DNA: TGTGCCAGCAGCCAAGAAAGGAGCCGACCGGATACGCAGTATTTT.

This clone appeared once. The CDR3, as DNA: TGTGCCACCTCTGCGGGTGACTACAATGAGCAGTTCTTC. Its translation: CATSAGDYNEQFF. This chain joins TRBV15 and TRBJ2-1, with a weak D call TRBD2 (5 bases). V shed 8 bases and J shed 3 bases, with 11 bases lying between them. CDR3 length: 13 amino acids. Germline assignment: CDR1 LNHNV and CDR2 YYDKDF (reference sequence).

This clone was detected only once. This chain links TRBV2 with TRBJ1-1; TRBD1 is a possible D gene (6 bases). The V end was cut by 5 bases, the J end by 1 base, with 11 bases between. This CDR3 comprises 14 residues. Germline V gene lookup returns CDR1 SNHLY and CDR2 FYNNEI. DNA of the CDR3: TGTGCCAGCAGTCCGACAGGAGAGAACACTGAAGCTTTCTTT. The encoded protein is CASSPTGENTEAFF.

This clone appeared a few times. The chain recombines TRBV5-6 with TRBJ2-3; 8 bases agree with TRBD2. J gave up 2 bases and V 6 bases, and 5 bases lay outside the gene matches. CDR3 length: 14 amino acids. CDR1 is SGHDT, CDR2 YYEEEE, per germline. The chain's CDR3 is CASISSGITDTQYF. The CDR3 nucleotides read TGTGCCAGCATCAGTAGCGGGATCACAGATACGCAGTATTTT.

The chain combines TRBV3-1 (or the pseudogene TRBV3-2) with TRBJ2-7; D may be TRBD1 (6 bases). V lost 1 base, J lost 2 bases, and 12 bases lay in between. This CDR3 has 15 residues. The germline V gene encodes CDR1 LGHDT and CDR2 YNNKEL (reference sequence). CDR3 sequence: CASSQGPQGTYEQYV. CDR3 bases: TGTGCCAGCAGCCAAGGGCCACAGGGAACCTACGAGCAGTACGTC.

The gene calls are TRBV6-4 and TRBJ1-1; 8 positions agree with TRBD1. The J segment lost 4 bases and the V segment lost 6 bases, leaving 7 bases of the junction unmatched. Germline V CDR1 and CDR2: MRHNA, SNTAGT. The CDR3 totals 14 residues. DNA of the CDR3: TGTGCCAGCAGCCGCGGACAGGGCAGCACTGAAGCTTTCTTT. Its translation is CASSRGQGSTEAFF.

This clone was seen once. This chain links TRBV27 with TRBJ2-3, with D uncertain. This CDR3 spans 13 amino acids. V lost 6 bases and J 1 base, leaving 8 bases between the germline ends. The V gene's germline CDR1 is MNHEY and CDR2 SMNVEV (reference sequence). The CDR3 nucleotides read TGTGCCAGCAGCGACTTTGGCACAGATACGCAGTATTTT. Its protein is CASSDFGTDTQYF.

The chain carries TRBV6-1 and TRBJ2-2; 7 bases fit TRBD1. The trim removed 2 bases at V and 5 bases at J, leaving 8 bases unmatched. The CDR3 is made up of 16 amino acids. The germline gives CDR1 MNHNS, CDR2 SASEGT. CDR3: CASSETQGGSTGELFF. The CDR3 DNA follows: TGTGCCAGCAGTGAAACACAAGGGGGCAGTACCGGGGAGCTGTTTTTT.

V gene TRBV11-2 combines with J gene TRBJ1-1; unclear D gene. Germline V CDR1 and CDR2: SGHAT, FQNNGV. The CDR3 consists of 14 residues. Trimming stripped 5 bases from V and 4 bases from J, with 14 bases between. CDR3 region: CASSNPRMGTEAFF. CDR3 in DNA: TGTGCCAGCAGCAACCCCAGGATGGGCACTGAAGCTTTCTTT.

V and J are TRBV2 and TRBJ1-5; D may be TRBD1 (5 bases). Germline values: CDR1 SNHLY, CDR2 FYNNEI. This CDR3 contains 15 residues. V shed 4 bases and J shed 7 bases, with 17 bases lying between them. CDR3 residues: CASSGTSGLGQPQHF. DNA for the CDR3: TGTGCCAGCAGTGGTACCTCAGGGTTAGGGCAGCCCCAGCATTTT. Looking up the rest from reference TRBV2 and TRBJ1-5 gives the full variable domain: EPEVTQTPSHQVTQMGQEVILRCVPISNHLYFYWYRQILGQKVEFLVSFYNNEISEKSEIFDDQFSVERPDGSNFTLKIRSTKLEDSAMYFCASSGTSGLGQPQHFGDGTRLSIL.

This clone was detected only once. This sequence joins TRBV6-5 and TRBJ2-5; 7 bases are shared with TRBD1. This CDR3 region has 12 residues. Germline V CDR1 and CDR2: MNHEY, SVGAGI. J was trimmed by 4 bases and V by 5 bases; bases with no gene match: 1. In nucleotides, the CDR3 is TGTGCCAGCAGTAGGGGGCTAGAGACCCAGTACTTC. Amino acids: CASSRGLETQYF.

V and J are TRBV11-2 and TRBJ2-2; 7 positions agree with TRBD2. This CDR3 has 15 amino acids. The J segment lost 3 bases and the V segment lost 2 bases, leaving 3 bases of the junction unmatched. CDR1 is SGHAT and CDR2 is FQNNGV in the germline V gene. DNA for the CDR3: TGTGCCAGCAGCTTAAGGACTAGGGACACCGGGGAGCTGTTTTTT. This codes for CASSLRTRDTGELFF.

The chain uses TRBV15 and TRBJ2-5; D not resolved. The CDR3 is 13 residues long. The germline CDR1 and CDR2 sequences are LNHNV and YYDKDF (reference sequence). The V and J ends lost 1 base and 4 bases respectively, with 7 bases between them. The CDR3 DNA is TGTGCCACCAGCAGAGGTTCTTTAGAGACCCAGTACTTC. Protein sequence: CATSRGSLETQYF.

This chain joins TRBV18 and TRBJ2-3; D possibly corresponds to TRBD1 (5 bases). In germline, CDR1 is KGHSH, CDR2 LQKENI. The CDR3 is made up of 12 amino acids. V lost 4 bases and J lost 4, with 6 bases in between. In DNA form, the CDR3 reads TGTGCCAGCTCACAGGGGTCAGATACGCAGTATTTT. Encoded protein: CASSQGSDTQYF.

V gene TRBV6-5 combines with J gene TRBJ1-1; D remains unclear. CDR3 size: 16 residues. Looked up from germline, CDR1 is MNHEY and CDR2 is SVGAGI. The V gene lost 2 bases and the J gene lost 5 bases, with 18 bases spanning the gap. CDR3 nucleotide sequence: TGTGCCAGCAGTTACCTCTACTTTGGAGCACTTACTGAAGCTTTCTTT. It yields the protein CASSYLYFGALTEAFF.

The rearrangement uses TRBV2 and TRBJ1-1; D not resolved. Germline CDR1 and CDR2: SNHLY and FYNNEI. The CDR3 consists of 11 residues. V was shortened by 6 bases and J by 7 bases, with 9 bases between the two germline ends. The CDR3 DNA is TGTGCCAGCAGATCGGTCGGTGAAGCTTTCTTT. This translates into CASRSVGEAFF.

This clone appeared a single time. The V call is TRBV7-2, the J call TRBJ1-2; D possibly corresponds to TRBD1 (5 bases). V lost 2 bases to trimming and J lost 5 bases, with 18 bases between them. This CDR3 has 16 amino acids. The germline V gene encodes CDR1 SGHTA and CDR2 FQGNSA. CDR3 loop: CASSLIPRGSGYGYTF. CDR3 DNA sequence: TGTGCCAGCAGCTTAATTCCGCGGGGCTCTGGGTATGGCTACACCTTC.

V and J are TRBV6-2 or TRBV6-3 and TRBJ2-6, with D possibly being TRBD1 (6 bases). This CDR3 is built from 17 residues. V was shortened by 2 bases and J by 2 bases, with 13 bases between the two germline ends. CDR1 MNHEY and CDR2 SVGEGT come from the germline V gene. In DNA, the CDR3 is TGTGCCAGCAGTTACGGCCTCAGGGGAACTGGGGCCAACGTCCTGACTTTC. Translation gives CASSYGLRGTGANVLTF.

This chain's CDR3 is CASSPGQGTGYTF. The CDR3 region has the DNA TGTGCCAGCAGCCCAGGACAGGGGACTGGCTACACCTTC. V usage is TRBV11-2 and J usage is TRBJ1-2; 9 nucleotides agree with TRBD1. The CDR3 consists of 13 residues. Germline V gene lookup returns CDR1 SGHAT and CDR2 FQNNGV. With V trimmed by 5 bases and J by 7 bases, 5 bases remained unmatched.

The CDR3 spells CASSLSGQYSNQPQHF. In DNA, the CDR3 is TGTGCCAGCAGTTTGTCCGGACAGTATAGCAATCAGCCCCAGCATTTT. The rearrangement uses TRBV28 and TRBJ1-5, with D possibly being TRBD1 (6 bases). V dropped 3 bases and J dropped 0 bases, with 12 bases sitting between them. CDR1 and CDR2 from the germline V gene are MDHEN and SYDVKM. The CDR3 is made up of 16 amino acids. The full variable domain, its missing parts supplied by reference TRBV28 and TRBJ1-5, is DVKVTQSSRYLVKRTGEKVFLECVQDMDHENMFWYRQDPGLGLRLIYFSYDVKMKEKGDIPEGYSVSREKKERFSLILESASTNQTSMYLCASSLSGQYSNQPQHFGDGTRLSIL.

CDR3 sequence reads: CASSLLAADTGELFF. In nucleotides, the CDR3 is TGTGCCAGCAGCTTGCTAGCGGCCGACACCGGGGAGCTGTTTTTT. This rearrangement joins TRBV7-8 to TRBJ2-2; 7 bases are a match to TRBD2. The CDR3 contains 15 residues. V shed 3 bases, J shed 3 bases, and the junction held 4 bases outside the gene matches. CDR1 is SGHVS, CDR2 FQNEAQ, per germline.

This sequence joins TRBV7-2 and TRBJ2-2; 10 bases match TRBD2. Germline CDR1 and CDR2: SGHTA and FQGNSA. The CDR3 length is 16 residues. V dropped 2 bases and J dropped 6; count of bases not matched to a gene: 6. The CDR3 DNA follows: TGTGCCAGCAGCTTATCAAGCGGGGGGGCCTCCGGGGAGCTGTTTTTT. It is translated as CASSLSSGGASGELFF.

The rearrangement links TRBV18 to TRBJ1-3; D is ambiguous. Germline V gene sequence: CDR1 KGHSH, CDR2 LQKENI. There are 14 residues in the CDR3. Trimming left V 4 bases short and J 5 bases short, with 12 bases between. CDR3 DNA sequence: TGTGCCAGCTCACTTCTAAAAACCCGAAACACCATATATTTT. It specifies CASSLLKTRNTIYF.

The chain recombines TRBV5-1 with TRBJ1-1; no clear D gene. The CDR3 spans 13 residues. CDR1 SGHRS and CDR2 YFSETQ come from the germline V gene. The V end was cut by 4 bases, the J end by 3 bases, with 10 bases between. The CDR3 loop is CASSRSEDTEAFF. DNA for the CDR3: TGCGCCAGCAGCCGGTCGGAGGACACTGAAGCTTTCTTT.

The rearrangement uses TRBV28 and TRBJ2-4, with TRBD2 identical over 8 bases. CDR1 is MDHEN and CDR2 is SYDVKM in the germline V gene. Trimming removed 3 bases from V and 0 bases from J; junction bases left unmatched: 4. This CDR3 has 16 amino acids. CDR3 sequence: CASSFSGSIAKNIQYF. In DNA, the CDR3 is TGTGCCAGCAGTTTCAGCGGGAGTATAGCCAAAAACATTCAGTACTTC.

The V call is TRBV7-2, the J call TRBJ2-5; 12 bases map to TRBD1. Germline CDR1 reads SGHTA; CDR2 reads FQGNSA. After removal of 5 bases from V and 4 bases from J, the junction contained 2 bases not matched to a gene. This CDR3 is built from 14 residues. The CDR3 coding sequence is TGTGCCAGCAGCAGGGACAGGGGGCCAGAGACCCAGTACTTC. It translates to CASSRDRGPETQYF. The full variable domain, completed using reference TRBV7-2 and TRBJ2-5, is GAGVSQSPSNKVTEKGKDVELRCDPISGHTALYWYRQSLGQGLEFLIYFQGNSAPDKSGLPSDRFSAERTGGSVSTLTIQRTQQEDSAVYLCASSRDRGPETQYFGPGTRLLVL.